This entry describes one T cell receptor beta chain. Losses at the gene ends were 5 bases for V and 0 bases for J; bases not matched to a gene: 8. This CDR3 comprises 17 residues. The V gene's germline CDR1 is SEHNR and CDR2 FQNEAQ (reference sequence). Data came from immunoSEQ multiplex PCR; TCRdb stores just in-frame clones and leaves some out. This table holds under 850,000 clones, roughly 90% found once. This record belongs to a study of shared T cell receptors in the human thymus. This same sample was also taken into another study, of human thymus T cells.

This receptor was obtained from a boy in the first two years of life with a congenital heart defect. The material sequenced was thymocytes. This chain joins TRBV7-9 and TRBJ2-3, with 10 bases identical to TRBD2. CDR3 region: CASSTSGLAKSTDTQYF. The CDR3 coding sequence is TGTGCCAGCAGCACCTCGGGACTAGCGAAGAGCACAGATACGCAGTATTTT.